This T cell receptor beta chain was captured by sequencing in a study of T-cell reconstitution after alpha-beta-depleted transplantation in children. This clonotype was detected ten times or more. Per germline, CDR1 SEHNR and CDR2 FQNEAQ (reference sequence). Trimming pared 5 bases from V and 2 bases from J, leaving 13 bases between. The length of the CDR3 is 14 residues. The TCRbeta library was prepared with unique molecular identifiers. TCRdb processed the PCR reads anew with MiXCR; each CDR3 protein has one entry. Found here are 250,000 to 350,000 distinct CDR3 sequences, more than 8% of them singletons; the top ten hold about 9.5%.

The clonotype comes from a human donor who donated a stem cell graft to a child with SCID. V gene TRBV7-9 combines with J gene TRBJ2-7; the D gene is possibly TRBD1 (6 bases). The material sequenced was PBMCs from the stem cell graft donor, taken from the stem cell graft. The CDR3: CASSHRDNAYEQYF. CDR3 sequence (DNA): TGTGCCAGCAGCCACCGGGACAACGCCTACGAGCAGTACTTC.